What follows is one T cell receptor (beta chain) and its context. This sample was taken from a study of blood T cell repertoires in COVID-19. The CDR3 spans 16 residues. V was cut by 1 base and J by 0 bases, with 9 bases left in between. Germline V CDR1 and CDR2: MNHEY, SVGAGI. Using immunoSEQ multiplex PCR, the repertoire was profiled, and TCRdb retains in-frame clones only, with some absent. The table shows over 200,000 clones, with 84% occurring only once. The TCR originated in a woman aged 80 or over with COVID-19, enrolled during active disease. Material: peripheral blood. J is TRBJ1-4 and V is TRBV6-5; a weak D match, TRBD1 (5 bases). The CDR3 DNA sequence: TGTGCCAGCAGTTACTGGAAGGGGCCAACTAATGAAAAACTGTTTTTT. Its translation is CASSYWKGPTNEKLFF.